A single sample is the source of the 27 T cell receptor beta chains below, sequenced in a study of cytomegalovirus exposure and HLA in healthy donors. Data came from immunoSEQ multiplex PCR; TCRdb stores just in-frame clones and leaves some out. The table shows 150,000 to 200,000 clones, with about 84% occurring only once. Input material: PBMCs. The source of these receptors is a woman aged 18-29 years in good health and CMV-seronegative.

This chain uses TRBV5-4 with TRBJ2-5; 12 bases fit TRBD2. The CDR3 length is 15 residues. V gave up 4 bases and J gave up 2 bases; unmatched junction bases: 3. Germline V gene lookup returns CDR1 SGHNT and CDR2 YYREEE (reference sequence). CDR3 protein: CASSPSGGEQETQYF. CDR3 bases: TGTGCCAGCAGCCCTAGCGGGGGGGAACAAGAGACCCAGTACTTC.

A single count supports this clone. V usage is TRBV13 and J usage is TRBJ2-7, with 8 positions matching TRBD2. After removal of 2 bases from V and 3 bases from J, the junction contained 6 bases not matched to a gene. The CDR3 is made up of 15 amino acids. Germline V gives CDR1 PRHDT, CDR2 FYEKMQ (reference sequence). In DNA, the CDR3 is TGTGCCAGCAGCTTAAGCGGGAGTTTCGACTACGAGCAGTACTTC. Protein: CASSLSGSFDYEQYF.

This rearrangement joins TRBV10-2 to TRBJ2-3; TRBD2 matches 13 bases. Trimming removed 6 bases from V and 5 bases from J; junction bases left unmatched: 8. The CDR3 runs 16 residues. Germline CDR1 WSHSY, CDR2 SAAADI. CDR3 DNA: TGCGCCAGCAGCCGGACTAGCGGGAGTTTATTAGATACGCAGTATTTT. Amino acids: CASSRTSGSLLDTQYF.

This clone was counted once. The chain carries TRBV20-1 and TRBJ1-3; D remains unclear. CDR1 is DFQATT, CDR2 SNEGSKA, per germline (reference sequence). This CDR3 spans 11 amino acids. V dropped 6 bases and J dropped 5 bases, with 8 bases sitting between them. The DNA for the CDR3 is TGCAGTGCCGAGCGGAGAAACACCATATATTTT. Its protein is CSAERRNTIYF.

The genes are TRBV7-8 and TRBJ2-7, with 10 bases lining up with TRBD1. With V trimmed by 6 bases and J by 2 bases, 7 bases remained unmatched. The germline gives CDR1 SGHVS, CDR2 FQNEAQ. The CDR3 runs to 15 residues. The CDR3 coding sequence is TGTGCCAGCAGTCGGGGGACAGGGGAGGCCTACGAGCAGTACTTC. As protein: CASSRGTGEAYEQYF. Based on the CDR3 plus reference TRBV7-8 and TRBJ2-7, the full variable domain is GAGVSQSPRYKVAKRGQDVALRCDPISGHVSLFWYQQALGQGPEFLTYFQNEAQLDKSGLPSDRFFAERPEGSVSTLKIQRTQQEDSAVYLCASSRGTGEAYEQYFGPGTRLTVT.

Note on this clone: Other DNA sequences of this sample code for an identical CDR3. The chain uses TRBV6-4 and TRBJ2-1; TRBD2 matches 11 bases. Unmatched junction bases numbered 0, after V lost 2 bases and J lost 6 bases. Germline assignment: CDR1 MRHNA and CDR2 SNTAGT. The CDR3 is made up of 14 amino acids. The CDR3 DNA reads TGTGCCAGCAGTGACGGGACTAGCGGCAATGAGCAGTTCTTC. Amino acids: CASSDGTSGNEQFF.

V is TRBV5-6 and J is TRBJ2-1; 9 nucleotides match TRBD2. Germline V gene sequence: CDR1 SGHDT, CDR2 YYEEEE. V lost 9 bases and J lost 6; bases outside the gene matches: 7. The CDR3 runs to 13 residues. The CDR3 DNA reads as TGTGCCACCCGCCGGACTAGCGTCAATGAGCAGTTCTTC. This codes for CATRRTSVNEQFF.

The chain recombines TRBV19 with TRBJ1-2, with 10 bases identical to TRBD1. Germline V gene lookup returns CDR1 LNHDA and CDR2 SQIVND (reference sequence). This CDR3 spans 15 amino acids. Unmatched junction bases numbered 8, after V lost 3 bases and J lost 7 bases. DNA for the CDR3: TGTGCCAGTAGTATCTCGGGACAGGGGCGCGGTGGCTACACCTTC. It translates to CASSISGQGRGGYTF.

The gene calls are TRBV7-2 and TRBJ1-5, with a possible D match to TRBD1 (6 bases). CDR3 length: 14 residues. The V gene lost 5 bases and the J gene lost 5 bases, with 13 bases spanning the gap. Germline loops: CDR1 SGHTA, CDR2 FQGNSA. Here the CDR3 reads CASSLDSHYQPQHF. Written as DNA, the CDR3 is TGTGCCAGCAGCCTGGACAGCCACTATCAGCCCCAGCATTTT.

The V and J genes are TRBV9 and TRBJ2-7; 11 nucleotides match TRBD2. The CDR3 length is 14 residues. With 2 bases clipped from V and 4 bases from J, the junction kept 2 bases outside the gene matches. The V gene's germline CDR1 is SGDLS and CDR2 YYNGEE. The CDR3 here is CASSVTSGGYEQYF. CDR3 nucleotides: TGTGCCAGCAGCGTCACTAGCGGGGGTTACGAGCAGTACTTC.

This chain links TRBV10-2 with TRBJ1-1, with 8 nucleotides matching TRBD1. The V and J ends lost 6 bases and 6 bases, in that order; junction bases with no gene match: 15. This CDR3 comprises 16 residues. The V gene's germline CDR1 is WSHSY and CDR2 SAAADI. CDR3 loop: CASRKNLRGQGAEAFF. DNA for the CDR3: TGCGCCAGCAGAAAAAACCTCAGGGGGCAAGGCGCTGAAGCTTTCTTT.

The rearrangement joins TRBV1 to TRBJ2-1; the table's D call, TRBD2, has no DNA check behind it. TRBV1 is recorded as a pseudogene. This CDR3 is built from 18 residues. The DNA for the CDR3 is TGCACCAGCAGCCAAGATCCCTCCCCAGGGAGGTTCTACAATGAGCAGTTCTTC. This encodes CTSSQDPSPGRFYNEQFF.

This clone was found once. Written as DNA, the CDR3 is TGTGCCAGCAGCCCACCGACAGTAAGCACTGAAGCTTTCTTT. It codes for CASSPPTVSTEAFF. V gene TRBV7-9 combines with J gene TRBJ1-1, with D perhaps TRBD1 (5 bases). Germline lookup yields CDR1 SEHNR and CDR2 FQNEAQ (reference sequence). This CDR3 region has 14 residues. V lost 5 bases and J 4 bases, leaving 14 bases between the germline ends.

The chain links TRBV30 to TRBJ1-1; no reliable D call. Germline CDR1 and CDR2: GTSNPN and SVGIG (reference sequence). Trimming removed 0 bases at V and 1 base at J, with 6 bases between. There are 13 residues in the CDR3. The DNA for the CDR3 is TGTGCCTGGAGTGTACTTAGGAACACTGAAGCTTTCTTT. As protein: CAWSVLRNTEAFF.

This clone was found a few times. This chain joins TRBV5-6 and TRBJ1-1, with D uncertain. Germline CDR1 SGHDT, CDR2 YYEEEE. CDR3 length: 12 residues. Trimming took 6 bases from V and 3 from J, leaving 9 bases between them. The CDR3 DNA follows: TGTGCCAGCATGCTCAGTTACACTGAAGCTTTCTTT. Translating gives CASMLSYTEAFF.

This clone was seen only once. The CDR3 sequence: CASSHSEGASGRGRETQYF. In DNA, the CDR3 is TGCGCCAGCAGCCATTCCGAGGGGGCTAGCGGGAGAGGTCGGGAGACCCAGTACTTC. This rearrangement joins TRBV4-1 to TRBJ2-5, with TRBD2 matching 10 bases. The V segment lost 3 bases and the J segment 5 bases; nucleotides outside the gene matches: 18. The germline gives CDR1 MGHRA, CDR2 YSYEKL. The CDR3 has 19 residues.

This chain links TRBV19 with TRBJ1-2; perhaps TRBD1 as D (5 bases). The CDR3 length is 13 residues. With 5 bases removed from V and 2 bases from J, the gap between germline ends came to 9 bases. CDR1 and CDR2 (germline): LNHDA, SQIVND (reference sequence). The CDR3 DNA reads TGTGCCAGTAGTCAGGGTCTAAACTATGGCTACACCTTC. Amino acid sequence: CASSQGLNYGYTF. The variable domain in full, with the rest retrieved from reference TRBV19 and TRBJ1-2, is DGGITQSPKYLFRKEGQNVTLSCEQNLNHDAMYWYRQDPGQGLRLIYYSQIVNDFQKGDIAEGYSVSREKKESFPLTVTSAQKNPTAFYLCASSQGLNYGYTFGSGTRLTVV.

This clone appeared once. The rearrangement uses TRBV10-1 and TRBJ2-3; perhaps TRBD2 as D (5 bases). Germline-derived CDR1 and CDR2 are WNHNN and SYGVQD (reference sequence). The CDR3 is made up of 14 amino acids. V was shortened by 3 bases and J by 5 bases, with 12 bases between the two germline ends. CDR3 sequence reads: CASSESLVGDTQYF. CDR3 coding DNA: TGCGCCAGCAGTGAATCACTAGTGGGAGATACGCAGTATTTT.

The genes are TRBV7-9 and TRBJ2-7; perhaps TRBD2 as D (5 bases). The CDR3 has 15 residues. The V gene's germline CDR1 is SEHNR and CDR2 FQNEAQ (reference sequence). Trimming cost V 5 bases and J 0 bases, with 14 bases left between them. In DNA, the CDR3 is TGTGCCAGCAGCGTAAGCGGACTCATCTCCTACGAGCAGTACTTC. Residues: CASSVSGLISYEQYF.

The DNA for the CDR3 is TGTGCCAGCAATGGAAACAGGCAAATCTACACCTTC. Encoded protein: CASNGNRQIYTF. The chain joins TRBV6-1 to TRBJ1-2; a weak D match, TRBD1 (5 bases). The CDR3 totals 12 residues. Germline V gene lookup returns CDR1 MNHNS and CDR2 SASEGT. The V and J ends lost 7 bases and 10 bases respectively, with 16 bases between them.

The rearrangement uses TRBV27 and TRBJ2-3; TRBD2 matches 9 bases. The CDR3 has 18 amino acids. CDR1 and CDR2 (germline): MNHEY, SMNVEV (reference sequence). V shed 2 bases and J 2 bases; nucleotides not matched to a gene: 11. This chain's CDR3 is CASSLSSGGPYPTDTQYF. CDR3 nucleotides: TGTGCCAGCAGTTTAAGTAGCGGGGGCCCGTACCCCACAGATACGCAGTATTTT.

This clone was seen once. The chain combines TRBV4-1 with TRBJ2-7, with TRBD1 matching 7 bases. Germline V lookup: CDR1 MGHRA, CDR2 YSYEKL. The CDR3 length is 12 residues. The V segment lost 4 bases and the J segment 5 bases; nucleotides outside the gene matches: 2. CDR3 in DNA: TGCGCCAGCAGCCCCGGACAGGACGAGCAGTACTTC. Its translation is CASSPGQDEQYF.

The CDR3 bases are TGTGCCAGCAGCTTTGGTCGAACTTCGGGGCGGAGGGTTGAAAAACTGTTTTTT. Residues: CASSFGRTSGRRVEKLFF. The chain uses TRBV5-6 and TRBJ1-4, with D maybe TRBD1 (5 bases). Germline V gene sequence: CDR1 SGHDT, CDR2 YYEEEE. CDR3 length: 18 amino acids. Trimming stripped 2 bases from V and 7 bases from J, with 24 bases between.

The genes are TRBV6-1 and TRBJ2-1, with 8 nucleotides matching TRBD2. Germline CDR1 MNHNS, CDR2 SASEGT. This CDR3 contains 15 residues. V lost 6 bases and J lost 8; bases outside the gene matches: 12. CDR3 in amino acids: CASSLGRGLVHEQFF. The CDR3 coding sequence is TGTGCCAGCAGCTTAGGACGGGGACTAGTTCATGAGCAGTTCTTC.

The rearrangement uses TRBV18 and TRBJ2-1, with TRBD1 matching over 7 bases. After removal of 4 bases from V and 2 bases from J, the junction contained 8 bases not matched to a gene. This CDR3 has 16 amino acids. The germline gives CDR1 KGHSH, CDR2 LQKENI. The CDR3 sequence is CASSLRTGPTYNEQFF. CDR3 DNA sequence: TGTGCCAGCTCACTACGGACAGGCCCTACCTACAATGAGCAGTTCTTC.

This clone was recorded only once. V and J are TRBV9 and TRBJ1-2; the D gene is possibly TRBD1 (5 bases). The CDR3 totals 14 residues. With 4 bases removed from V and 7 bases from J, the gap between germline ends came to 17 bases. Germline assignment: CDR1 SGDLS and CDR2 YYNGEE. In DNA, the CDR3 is TGTGCCAGCAGCCACAGCGGGGGATCGTCTGGCTACACCTTC. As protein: CASSHSGGSSGYTF.

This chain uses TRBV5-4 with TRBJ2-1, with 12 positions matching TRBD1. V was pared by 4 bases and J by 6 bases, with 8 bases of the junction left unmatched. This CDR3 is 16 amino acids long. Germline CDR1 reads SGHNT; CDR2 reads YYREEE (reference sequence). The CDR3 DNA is TGTGCCAGCAGCCAACTCCCGGGACAGGGGGCCAATGAGCAGTTCTTC. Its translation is CASSQLPGQGANEQFF.